This T cell receptor (beta chain) was profiled in a study of CD8+ T cells in alopecia areata. Study findings and constraints: Normal skin's resident alphabeta T cells are sequenced alongside lesional scalp T cells. Lesional scalp exceeded normal scalp in clonality, especially in alopecia totalis/universalis.

There are 13 residues in the CDR3. Trimming cost V 3 bases and J 9 bases, with 13 bases left between them. Per germline, CDR1 LNHNV and CDR2 YYDKDF (reference sequence). Sequencing used cDNA as its template, made by extracting RNA and reverse transcribing it. TCRdb keeps only in-frame clones here, not all; method: immunoSEQ multiplex PCR. The sample has roughly 140,000 clones; approximately 65% are singletons. On this clone itself: Its antigen is as yet unknown.

The sequenced material came from CD8+ T cells sorted from blood. This TCR was sampled from a human donor in good health. The chain has TRBV15 and TRBJ2-3, with a tentative D call TRBD2 (6 bases). The CDR3 bases are TGTGCCACCAGCAGTCCTTACCGGGAGACGCAGTATTTT. This sequence encodes CATSSPYRETQYF.